This T cell receptor (beta chain) was identified in a study of control samples from healthy donors and cancer patients. Method: immunoSEQ multiplex PCR; TCRdb's copy keeps in-frame clones and lacks some. The sample holds 170,000 or so clones, more than 90% seen once. CDR3 length: 14 residues. In germline, CDR1 is MNHEY, CDR2 SVGAGI. V lost 3 bases to trimming and J lost 6 bases; unmatched junction nucleotides: 4. The clonotype was recovered from a woman in her forties in good health. The material sequenced was blood. The chain couples TRBV6-5 to TRBJ1-5; TRBD1 agrees at 8 bases. The CDR3 region has the DNA TGTGCCAGCAGTTATGGACAGGGTGTTCAGCCCCAGCATTTT. Translating gives CASSYGQGVQPQHF.